This T cell receptor beta chain appears in the sequencing data of a study of shared clonotypes between healthy human individuals. Overall study context: Each donor contributed plates that comprised three CD4 naive, three CD4 memory, two CD8 naive and one CD8 memory. Regarding the study as a whole: Only blood was sampled; tissue repertoires likely differ.

Germline loops: CDR1 SQVTM, CDR2 ANQGSEA. Deletions cut 4 bases from V and 5 bases from J, with 15 bases between. The CDR3 sequence is 14 residues long. Regarding this clone: No antigen is known for it.

Method: immunoSEQ multiplex PCR; TCRdb's copy keeps in-frame clones and lacks some. The sample holds about 380,000 clones, 90% to 97% seen once. Combining CD45RO+ cells with CCR7-negative CD45RA+ TemRA cells gave CD8 memory. Specimen: memory CD8+ T cells sorted from blood. Subset defined: CD45RO+ cells pooled with CCR7-negative TemRA cells. The chain couples TRBV29-1 to TRBJ2-1; D is undetermined. This receptor was taken from a man aged 25 to 40 in good health. In nucleotides, the CDR3 is TGCAGCGTTGCCCCTGGGTCAGTAAACAATGAGCAGTTCTTC. Its protein is CSVAPGSVNNEQFF.